Below are 22 T cell receptor beta chains sequenced from a single sample in a study of blood T cell repertoires in COVID-19. Assay used: immunoSEQ multiplex PCR; TCRdb lists only in-frame clones, some missing. This sample has under 300,000 clones; 85% occur once, and the top ten carry about 14%. Sequencing was performed on peripheral blood. The receptors were gathered from a human donor in a cohort sampled during active COVID-19.

CDR3 DNA: TGTGCCAGCAGCTTATCCGGCCTCGGGAGCTCCTACGAGCAGTACTTC. Protein product: CASSLSGLGSSYEQYF. The chain recombines TRBV13 with TRBJ2-7, with D tentatively TRBD2 (6 bases). Germline CDR1 is PRHDT and CDR2 is FYEKMQ (reference sequence). The V end lost 2 bases, the J end lost 0 bases, and 14 bases lay between the germline ends. This CDR3 spans 16 amino acids. The entire variable domain, with the rest obtained from reference TRBV13 and TRBJ2-7, is as follows: AAGVIQSPRHLIKEKRETATLKCYPIPRHDTVYWYQQGPGQDPQFLISFYEKMQSDKGSIPDRFSAQQFSDYHSELNMSSLELGDSALYFCASSLSGLGSSYEQYFGPGTRLTVT.

This clone was observed a handful of times. Within the sample, other DNA sequences also encode this same CDR3. The chain uses TRBV11-2 and TRBJ2-5, with D perhaps TRBD1 (5 bases). Germline loops: CDR1 SGHAT, CDR2 FQNNGV. V was cut by 5 bases and J by 4 bases, with 11 bases left in between. The CDR3 is 13 amino acids. CDR3 bases: TGTGCCAGCAGCGCGGATAGGGGAGAGACCCAGTACTTC. Its translation: CASSADRGETQYF.

The rearrangement joins TRBV6-5 to TRBJ2-7; 8 bases agree with TRBD1. Trimming took 10 bases from V and 2 from J; bases not matched to a gene: 7. This CDR3 is built from 13 residues. Per the germline V gene, CDR1 is MNHEY and CDR2 is SVGAGI. In nucleotides, the CDR3 is TGTGCCACTAGCCGGGACAGGACCTACGAGCAGTACTTC. Translating gives CATSRDRTYEQYF.

The V gene is TRBV7-3, the J gene TRBJ2-1, with TRBD2 identical over 14 bases. Germline CDR1 reads SGHTA; CDR2 reads FQGTGA. The ends lost 4 bases at V and 7 bases at J; junction bases unmatched: 6. There are 16 residues in the CDR3. The CDR3 protein is CASSSWGTSGRNEQFF. CDR3 in DNA: TGTGCCAGCAGCTCCTGGGGGACTAGCGGGAGAAATGAGCAGTTCTTC.

The rearrangement joins TRBV5-6 to TRBJ2-3, with unresolved D. Trimming removed 0 bases at V and 1 base at J, with 9 bases between. CDR3 size: 15 residues. Germline V CDR1 and CDR2: SGHDT, YYEEEE. The chain's CDR3 is CASSLAMLGTDTQYF. DNA for the CDR3: TGTGCCAGCAGCTTGGCTATGCTCGGCACAGATACGCAGTATTTT.

The CDR3 nucleotides are TGTGCCAGCAGTTTGACAGCTGGAAACACCATATATTTT. Translating gives CASSLTAGNTIYF. The chain uses TRBV12-3 or TRBV12-4 and TRBJ1-3; D possibly corresponds to TRBD1 (5 bases). V was cut by 3 bases and J by 2 bases, with 5 bases left in between. This CDR3 has 13 amino acids.

The gene calls are TRBV6-1 and TRBJ2-7; no reliable D call. This CDR3 spans 16 amino acids. The V gene's germline CDR1 is MNHNS and CDR2 SASEGT. The germline V and J ends were trimmed by 1 base and 0 bases, with 13 bases remaining between them. The DNA of the CDR3 is TGTGCCAGCAGTGAAGGTGAGTCGTCAAGCTCCTACGAGCAGTACTTC. Translation: CASSEGESSSSYEQYF.

This clone was counted a single time. This chain uses TRBV6-2 or TRBV6-3 with TRBJ1-1; D unclear. CDR3 length: 13 amino acids. Germline V CDR1 and CDR2: MNHEY, SVGEGT. Trimming removed 3 bases from V and 6 bases from J, with 11 bases in between. CDR3 DNA: TGTGCCAGCAGTTATCCGGTTGGAGCTGAAGCTTTCTTT. This encodes CASSYPVGAEAFF.

This clone has just one count. V is TRBV9 and J is TRBJ2-1, with TRBD1 matching over 9 bases. The J segment lost 5 bases and the V segment lost 0 bases, leaving 6 bases of the junction unmatched. CDR1 is SGDLS, CDR2 YYNGEE, per germline. The CDR3 totals 16 residues. CDR3 coding DNA: TGTGCCAGCAGCGTAGCCGGGACAGGGTACGACAATGAGCAGTTCTTC. Translating gives CASSVAGTGYDNEQFF. Together with reference TRBV9 and TRBJ2-1, the CDR3 gives the full variable domain: DSGVTQTPKHLITATGQRVTLRCSPRSGDLSVYWYQQSLDQGLQFLIQYYNGEERAKGNILERFSAQQFPDLHSELNLSSLELGDSALYFCASSVAGTGYDNEQFFGPGTRLTVL.

The rearrangement joins TRBV12-3 or TRBV12-4 to TRBJ1-5; TRBD1 might be the D (5 bases). Trimming cost V 6 bases and J 7 bases, with 10 bases left between them. The CDR3 loop spans 12 amino acids. DNA for the CDR3: TGTGCCAGCAGCCAGGGTTACCAGCCCCAGCATTTT. This encodes CASSQGYQPQHF.

The J gene is TRBJ2-7, the V gene TRBV9, with a tentative D call TRBD1 (5 bases). Germline CDR1 SGDLS, CDR2 YYNGEE. Trimming stripped 0 bases from V and 7 bases from J, with 20 bases between. This CDR3 has 16 residues. The CDR3 sequence: CASSVAPASPAGEQYF. In DNA form, the CDR3 reads TGTGCCAGCAGCGTAGCGCCAGCATCACCCGCAGGGGAGCAGTACTTC.

CDR3 loop: CASSRSGSYEQYF. CDR3 DNA sequence: TGTGCCAGTAGTAGGTCCGGCTCCTACGAGCAGTACTTC. The rearrangement uses TRBV19 and TRBJ2-7; no clear D. This CDR3 has 13 amino acids. V was cut by 4 bases and J by 0 bases, with 7 bases left in between. Germline V gene data show CDR1 as LNHDA and CDR2 as SQIVND (reference sequence).

A remark on this clone: Distinct nucleotide sequences in the sample also encode this CDR3. This rearrangement joins TRBV2 to TRBJ1-6; no firm D call. Trimming removed 3 bases from V and 7 bases from J, with 7 bases in between. The CDR3 loop spans 13 amino acids. Germline loops: CDR1 SNHLY, CDR2 FYNNEI. Written as DNA, the CDR3 is TGTGCCAGCAGTGATGAGGGCAATTCACCCCTCCACTTT. Its translation: CASSDEGNSPLHF.

The genes are TRBV5-1 and TRBJ2-5; D is perhaps TRBD1 (7 bases). V shed 4 bases and J shed 1 base, with 11 bases lying between them. The CDR3 covers 14 residues. The germline CDR1 and CDR2 sequences are SGHRS and YFSETQ. CDR3 sequence: CASSPGGPQETQYF. Written as DNA, the CDR3 is TGCGCCAGCAGCCCAGGGGGGCCCCAAGAGACCCAGTACTTC. Drawing the rest from reference TRBV5-1 and TRBJ2-5, the complete variable domain is KAGVTQTPRYLIKTRGQQVTLSCSPISGHRSVSWYQQTPGQGLQFLFEYFSETQRNKGNFPGRFSGRQFSNSRSEMNVSTLELGDSALYLCASSPGGPQETQYFGPGTRLLVL.

The chain is built from TRBV28 and TRBJ2-1, with 12 positions matching TRBD2. The CDR3 length is 15 residues. V was clipped by 6 bases and J by 6 bases; unmatched bases: 6. Per the germline V gene, CDR1 is MDHEN and CDR2 is SYDVKM. The CDR3 nucleotides read TGTGCCAGCAGCTCCGGGACTAGCGGGCTCAATGAGCAGTTCTTC. This encodes CASSSGTSGLNEQFF. Combining the CDR3 with reference TRBV28 and TRBJ2-1 gives the whole variable domain DVKVTQSSRYLVKRTGEKVFLECVQDMDHENMFWYRQDPGLGLRLIYFSYDVKMKEKGDIPEGYSVSREKKERFSLILESASTNQTSMYLCASSSGTSGLNEQFFGPGTRLTVL.

V is TRBV2 and J is TRBJ1-1; D unresolved. Trimming removed 6 bases at V and 7 bases at J, with 15 bases between. Germline CDR1 SNHLY, CDR2 FYNNEI. The CDR3 contains 13 residues. CDR3 coding DNA: TGTGCCAGCAGAGGCTGGTCGGAGGGTGAAGCTTTCTTT. Translation gives CASRGWSEGEAFF.

The chain employs TRBV4-1 and TRBJ2-1, with 8 positions matching TRBD2. The germline V gene encodes CDR1 MGHRA and CDR2 YSYEKL. Trimming took 1 base from V and 0 from J; bases not matched to a gene: 14. The CDR3 has 20 amino acids. CDR3 residues: CASSQGLGLAGPSSYNEQFF. The CDR3 bases are TGCGCCAGCAGCCAAGGGTTGGGATTAGCGGGACCCAGCTCCTACAATGAGCAGTTCTTC.

The V gene is TRBV2, the J gene TRBJ2-4, with D unclear. In germline, CDR1 is SNHLY, CDR2 FYNNEI. V was clipped by 1 base and J by 0 bases, with 4 bases between them. This CDR3 comprises 14 residues. The CDR3: CASSEVLAKNIQYF. CDR3 bases: TGTGCCAGCAGTGAAGTCTTAGCCAAAAACATTCAGTACTTC.

In this sample, this clone turned up once. The rearrangement links TRBV4-3 to TRBJ2-1; tentatively, D is TRBD2 (6 bases). The V end lost 0 bases, the J end lost 1 base, and 10 bases lay between the germline ends. This CDR3 contains 16 residues. Germline-derived CDR1 and CDR2 are LGHNA and YSLEER. DNA of the CDR3: TGCGCCAGCAGCCAAGACTCCGGGAGTTCCTACAATGAGCAGTTCTTC. This translates into CASSQDSGSSYNEQFF.

V is TRBV4-1 and J is TRBJ2-7; 9 bases fit TRBD2. This CDR3 spans 15 amino acids. Trimming cost V 4 bases and J 2 bases; bases outside gene matches: 6. Germline values: CDR1 MGHRA, CDR2 YSYEKL. The CDR3 sequence: CASSPGLANPYEQYF. The CDR3 coding sequence is TGCGCCAGCAGCCCCGGACTAGCGAATCCCTACGAGCAGTACTTC.

This clone was seen more than once but under ten times. The chain uses TRBV2 and TRBJ1-1, with a possible D match to TRBD1 (6 bases). This CDR3 has 15 residues. Trimming took 7 bases from V and 1 from J, leaving 16 bases between them. Germline V gene lookup returns CDR1 SNHLY and CDR2 FYNNEI. This CDR3 is CASKEALGQNTEAFF. In DNA form, the CDR3 reads TGTGCCAGCAAGGAAGCCCTGGGACAGAACACTGAAGCTTTCTTT.

The chain combines TRBV2 with TRBJ2-2; D ambiguous. CDR1 and CDR2 (germline): SNHLY, FYNNEI. CDR3 size: 11 residues. The V and J ends lost 4 bases and 6 bases respectively, with 3 bases between them. The CDR3 nucleotides read TGTGCCAGCAGTGGAGCCGGGGAGCTGTTTTTT. Translation: CASSGAGELFF.